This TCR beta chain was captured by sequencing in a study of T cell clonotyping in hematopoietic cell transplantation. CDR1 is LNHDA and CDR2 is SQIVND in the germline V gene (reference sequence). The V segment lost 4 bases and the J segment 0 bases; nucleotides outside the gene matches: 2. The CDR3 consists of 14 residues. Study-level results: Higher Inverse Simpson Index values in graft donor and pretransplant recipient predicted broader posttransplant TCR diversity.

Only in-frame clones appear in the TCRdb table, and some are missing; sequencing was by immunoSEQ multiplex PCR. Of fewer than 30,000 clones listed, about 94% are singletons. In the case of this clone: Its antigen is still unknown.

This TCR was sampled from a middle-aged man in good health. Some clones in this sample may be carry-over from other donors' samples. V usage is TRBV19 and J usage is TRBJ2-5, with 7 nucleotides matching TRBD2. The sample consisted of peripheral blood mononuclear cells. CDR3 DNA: TGTGCCAGTAGTAGACTAGCCTACCAAGAGACCCAGTACTTC. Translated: CASSRLAYQETQYF.